This T cell receptor beta chain was captured by sequencing in a study of T cell responses to AZD1222 COVID-19 vaccine. Germline CDR1 and CDR2: SGHTA and FQGNSA. The CDR3 sequence is 17 residues long. V dropped 0 bases and J dropped 3 bases, with 15 bases sitting between them. Study-wide results and limits: Clonal diversity was possibly underestimated, and white British individuals and females predominated among donors.

Repertoires were generated with immunoSEQ multiplex PCR, while TCRdb's copy carries only in-frame clones and drops some. The sample shows about 160,000 clones, approximately 90% of them seen only once. Concerning this clone: What it binds is not known.

The TCR sequence derives from an adult in good health. This chain connects TRBV7-2 to TRBJ2-1; the D is unclear. Source: peripheral blood, taken on day 0 of AZD1222 vaccination. The chain's CDR3 is CASSLATPRSGYNEQFF. CDR3 sequence (DNA): TGTGCCAGCAGCTTAGCGACCCCCCGTTCCGGCTACAATGAGCAGTTCTTC.